The 32 T cell receptor beta chains listed next were all sequenced from one sample in a study of PD-L1 blockade in urothelial cancer. Profiled with immunoSEQ multiplex PCR; TCRdb holds only in-frame clones, not every one. The data contain about 55,000 clones, approximately 77% of them singletons. The source was PBMCs, collected around atezolizumab (anti-PD-L1) treatment. The receptors come from an older man with urothelial cancer.

The chain recombines TRBV5-1 with TRBJ2-2; tentatively, D is TRBD2 (5 bases). Germline CDR1 reads SGHRS; CDR2 reads YFSETQ. This CDR3 is built from 17 residues. The V end was cut by 6 bases, the J end by 0 bases, with 18 bases between. In DNA, the CDR3 is TGCGCCAGCACCCCTCGGACTCTAACCGCGAACACCGGGGAGCTGTTTTTT. Translating it yields CASTPRTLTANTGELFF.

This clone was detected a few times. The CDR3 is CASSLAQYGSGELFF. The DNA of the CDR3 is TGCGCCAGCAGCTTGGCTCAGTACGGGTCCGGGGAGCTGTTTTTT. This chain joins TRBV5-1 and TRBJ2-2, with D unclear. Germline V gene data show CDR1 as SGHRS and CDR2 as YFSETQ. The CDR3 extends over 15 amino acids. Trimming pared 0 bases from V and 6 bases from J, leaving 12 bases between.

The rearrangement links TRBV7-9 to TRBJ1-2; D ambiguous. Trimming cost V 1 base and J 7 bases, with 19 bases left between them. This CDR3 has 16 amino acids. CDR1 and CDR2 from the germline V gene are SEHNR and FQNEAQ (reference sequence). The CDR3 bases are TGTGCCAGCAGCTTAGGAGGTGTCCTCACCGGCGGTGGCTACACCTTC. Protein: CASSLGGVLTGGGYTF.

This clone has a handful of counts. The chain combines TRBV11-2 with TRBJ2-1, with 7 bases identical to TRBD1. The V segment lost 2 bases and the J segment 9 bases; nucleotides outside the gene matches: 7. This CDR3 spans 14 amino acids. Germline V gene sequence: CDR1 SGHAT, CDR2 FQNNGV. The CDR3 sequence is CASSLLTGFGEQFF. DNA of the CDR3: TGTGCCAGCAGCTTACTGACAGGGTTCGGTGAGCAGTTCTTC.

This chain links TRBV18 with TRBJ2-1; D might be TRBD2 (5 bases). The CDR3 contains 12 residues. CDR1 KGHSH and CDR2 LQKENI come from the germline V gene. The V end was cut by 4 bases, the J end by 9 bases, with 10 bases between. CDR3 nucleotides: TGTGCCAGCTCACAGGCGGCGGGTGAGCAGTTCTTC. As protein: CASSQAAGEQFF. The full variable domain, its missing parts supplied by reference TRBV18 and TRBJ2-1, is NAGVMQNPRHLVRRRGQEARLRCSPMKGHSHVYWYRQLPEEGLKFMVYLQKENIIDESGMPKERFSAEFPKEGPSILRIQQVVRGDSAAYFCASSQAAGEQFFGPGTRLTVL.

The chain joins TRBV19 to TRBJ2-5; D possibly corresponds to TRBD2 (6 bases). V lost 3 bases to trimming and J lost 2 bases, with 10 bases between them. There are 14 residues in the CDR3. Germline assignment: CDR1 LNHDA and CDR2 SQIVND (reference sequence). The chain's CDR3 is CASSIGTRQETQYF. For the CDR3, the DNA is TGTGCCAGTAGTATTGGGACTCGTCAAGAGACCCAGTACTTC. Full variable domain (outside the CDR3, taken from reference TRBV19 and TRBJ2-5): DGGITQSPKYLFRKEGQNVTLSCEQNLNHDAMYWYRQDPGQGLRLIYYSQIVNDFQKGDIAEGYSVSREKKESFPLTVTSAQKNPTAFYLCASSIGTRQETQYFGPGTRLLVL.

The chain uses TRBV7-2 and TRBJ2-5; possible D gene TRBD2, 5 bases. The CDR3 is 15 amino acids. Looked up from germline, CDR1 is SGHTA and CDR2 is FQGNSA. V shed 1 base and J shed 2 bases, with 11 bases lying between them. CDR3 bases: TGTGCCAGCAGCTTAGGGGTAGCGAGTCAAGAGACCCAGTACTTC. This gives the protein CASSLGVASQETQYF.

The chain combines TRBV7-3 with TRBJ1-3; 7 nucleotides line up with TRBD1. The V gene's germline CDR1 is SGHTA and CDR2 FQGTGA. Trimming cost V 3 bases and J 10 bases; bases outside gene matches: 9. CDR3 size: 14 residues. CDR3 sequence (DNA): TGTGCCAGCAGCTTGGGCCGGACAGGCGAAACCATATATTTT. It yields the protein CASSLGRTGETIYF.

The chain joins TRBV29-1 to TRBJ2-4; possibly TRBD2 for D (5 bases). The CDR3 extends over 14 amino acids. Germline CDR1 is SQVTM and CDR2 is ANQGSEA. V was cut by 6 bases and J by 5 bases, with 17 bases left in between. CDR3 coding DNA: TGCAGCGTCACCGGCTCGGGGTTCGAAAACATTCAGTACTTC. Amino acid sequence: CSVTGSGFENIQYF.

The chain combines TRBV6-4 with TRBJ2-3, with 10 bases matching TRBD2. CDR3 size: 17 residues. The ends lost 4 bases at V and 0 bases at J; junction bases unmatched: 7. Looked up from germline, CDR1 is MRHNA and CDR2 is SNTAGT. The CDR3, as DNA: TGTGCCAGCAGTGTGGCTAGCGGGGGAGCTAGCACAGATACGCAGTATTTT. Translated: CASSVASGGASTDTQYF.

V gene TRBV2 combines with J gene TRBJ2-7; tentatively, D is TRBD2 (7 bases). The CDR3 is 14 amino acids. Per the germline V gene, CDR1 is SNHLY and CDR2 is FYNNEI. V was trimmed by 8 bases and J by 2 bases, leaving 16 bases between them. CDR3 nucleotide sequence: TGTGCCAGCCTTAAGGGGGGGCCCACCTACGAGCAGTACTTC. Protein: CASLKGGPTYEQYF. Complete variable domain (other parts from reference TRBV2 and TRBJ2-7): EPEVTQTPSHQVTQMGQEVILRCVPISNHLYFYWYRQILGQKVEFLVSFYNNEISEKSEIFDDQFSVERPDGSNFTLKIRSTKLEDSAMYFCASLKGGPTYEQYFGPGTRLTVT.

The V gene is TRBV2, the J gene TRBJ2-5; 8 bases fit TRBD1. V dropped 7 bases and J dropped 4; count of bases not matched to a gene: 8. The CDR3 loop spans 14 amino acids. CDR1 is SNHLY, CDR2 FYNNEI, per germline. The CDR3 nucleotides read TGTGCCAGCAAAAAGGACAGGGTGCCAGAGACCCAGTACTTC. Amino acid sequence: CASKKDRVPETQYF.

The chain couples TRBV15 to TRBJ2-3, with 11 bases matching TRBD2. Losses at the gene ends were 0 bases for V and 3 bases for J; bases not matched to a gene: 8. Germline CDR1 reads LNHNV; CDR2 reads YYDKDF (reference sequence). There are 18 residues in the CDR3. CDR3 nucleotides: TGTGCCACCAGCAGAGATAATCTAGCGGGAGGCCGGACAGATACGCAGTATTTT. It encodes CATSRDNLAGGRTDTQYF.

V usage is TRBV5-1 and J usage is TRBJ1-1; maybe TRBD1 (5 bases). Trimming took off 0 bases at V and 1 base at J, with 7 bases between the two ends. The V gene's germline CDR1 is SGHRS and CDR2 YFSETQ. The CDR3 has 14 residues. In DNA, the CDR3 is TGCGCCAGCAGCTTGGCCGGACAGAACACTGAAGCTTTCTTT. Protein sequence: CASSLAGQNTEAFF.

V and J are TRBV5-8 and TRBJ2-1; D unclear. Germline CDR1 SGHTS, CDR2 YDEGEE. The CDR3 runs to 15 residues. The V gene lost 5 bases and the J gene lost 3 bases, with 15 bases spanning the gap. CDR3 DNA sequence: TGTGCCAGCAGAATACTGACTGGTATCTACAATGAGCAGTTCTTC. This translates into CASRILTGIYNEQFF.

This chain uses TRBV9 with TRBJ1-6; D gene unclear. This CDR3 has 16 amino acids. Per the germline V gene, CDR1 is SGDLS and CDR2 is YYNGEE. V shed 3 bases and J shed 7 bases, with 17 bases lying between them. The CDR3 region is CASSASVKGGNSPLHF. The CDR3 DNA follows: TGTGCCAGCAGCGCCTCCGTGAAGGGAGGGAATTCACCCCTCCACTTT.

This chain uses TRBV27 with TRBJ1-2; 7 positions agree with TRBD1. Losses at the gene ends were 4 bases for V and 1 base for J; bases not matched to a gene: 6. This CDR3 region has 15 residues. From germline, CDR1 is MNHEY and CDR2 SMNVEV (reference sequence). The CDR3 DNA sequence: TGTGCCAGCAGTTCCTTGACAGGGATTAACTATGGCTACACCTTC. It translates to CASSSLTGINYGYTF.

The table lists this clone with a count of one. The V gene is TRBV19, the J gene TRBJ1-5; 8 bases are shared with TRBD1. CDR3 size: 15 residues. V gave up 5 bases and J gave up 13 bases; unmatched junction bases: 16. CDR1 and CDR2 from the germline V gene are LNHDA and SQIVND (reference sequence). The chain's CDR3 is CASSPLLGQGRMQHF. The CDR3 DNA follows: TGTGCCAGTAGTCCTCTCCTCGGACAGGGCCGCATGCAGCATTTT.

The chain links TRBV30 to TRBJ1-1; 7 bases are a match to TRBD1. Germline V CDR1 and CDR2: GTSNPN, SVGIG (reference sequence). The CDR3 has 13 residues. Germline trimming cut 0 bases from V and 4 bases from J; bases unmatched to any gene: 2. CDR3 residues: CAWSVQGITEAFF. The CDR3 DNA follows: TGTGCCTGGAGTGTACAGGGGATCACTGAAGCTTTCTTT.

The rearrangement uses TRBV5-1 and TRBJ2-6, with no clear D. The CDR3 is made up of 15 amino acids. The germline V gene encodes CDR1 SGHRS and CDR2 YFSETQ. Trimming removed 0 bases from V and 4 bases from J, with 8 bases in between. For the CDR3, the DNA is TGCGCCAGCAGCTTGGGCAGTACAGGGGCCAACGTCCTGACTTTC. It translates to CASSLGSTGANVLTF.

A few counts support this clone. This sequence joins TRBV6-5 and TRBJ2-3; 11 bases match TRBD1. Trimming at V came to 5 bases and at J to 7 bases, leaving 5 bases not matched to a gene. The CDR3 covers 14 residues. The V gene's germline CDR1 is MNHEY and CDR2 SVGAGI. As DNA, the CDR3 is TGTGCCAGCAGTGGGACAGGGGGGAGGAATACGCAGTATTTT. This encodes CASSGTGGRNTQYF.

V is TRBV30 and J is TRBJ2-5; D is perhaps TRBD1 (6 bases). Germline CDR1 and CDR2: GTSNPN and SVGIG (reference sequence). The ends were cut back, 0 bases at V and 4 bases at J, with 12 bases in the middle. The CDR3 is made up of 14 amino acids. CDR3 amino acids: CAWSVGQGRETQYF. CDR3 DNA: TGTGCCTGGAGTGTAGGTCAGGGGAGAGAGACCCAGTACTTC.

This clone was found once. V usage is TRBV30 and J usage is TRBJ1-3; a possible D gene is TRBD1 (5 bases). The CDR3 contains 15 residues. The germline CDR1 and CDR2 sequences are GTSNPN and SVGIG (reference sequence). V dropped 3 bases and J dropped 0 bases, with 12 bases sitting between them. CDR3 sequence reads: CAWRGLLSSGNTIYF. The CDR3 nucleotides read TGTGCCTGGAGGGGACTCCTGAGCTCTGGAAACACCATATATTTT.

V and J are TRBV25-1 and TRBJ2-3; D may be TRBD2 (5 bases). Trimming pared 2 bases from V and 3 bases from J, leaving 12 bases between. CDR1 is MGHDK, CDR2 SYGVNS, per germline. The CDR3 runs to 15 residues. This chain's CDR3 is CASSETGSATDTQYF. In DNA, the CDR3 is TGTGCCAGCAGTGAAACGGGAAGCGCGACAGATACGCAGTATTTT. Complete variable domain (other parts from reference TRBV25-1 and TRBJ2-3): EADIYQTPRYLVIGTGKKITLECSQTMGHDKMYWYQQDPGMELHLIHYSYGVNSTEKGDLSSESTVSRIRTEHFPLTLESARPSHTSQYLCASSETGSATDTQYFGPGTRLTVL.

The V and J genes are TRBV27 and TRBJ1-5; 9 positions agree with TRBD1. Per the germline V gene, CDR1 is MNHEY and CDR2 is SMNVEV (reference sequence). V dropped 6 bases and J dropped 4; count of bases not matched to a gene: 4. The CDR3 totals 14 residues. CDR3 region: CASRDRGGNQPQHF. CDR3 nucleotide sequence: TGTGCCAGCAGGGACAGGGGTGGGAATCAGCCCCAGCATTTT.

V usage is TRBV6-4 and J usage is TRBJ2-1, with D maybe TRBD1 (6 bases). Germline V gives CDR1 MRHNA, CDR2 SNTAGT. This CDR3 is built from 14 residues. V lost 5 bases to trimming and J lost 4 bases, with 12 bases between them. CDR3 DNA sequence: TGTGCCAGCAGTCCCCGGGACACTTACAATGAGCAGTTCTTC. As protein: CASSPRDTYNEQFF.

This clone appeared once. CDR3 loop: CASSVGWGASSGNTIYF. CDR3 DNA sequence: TGTGCCAGCAGCGTAGGATGGGGCGCGAGCTCTGGAAACACCATATATTTT. The chain employs TRBV9 and TRBJ1-3; maybe TRBD1 (5 bases). This CDR3 comprises 17 residues. The V and J ends lost 0 bases and 0 bases respectively, with 13 bases between them. The germline gives CDR1 SGDLS, CDR2 YYNGEE. Full variable domain (remainder filled in from reference TRBV9 and TRBJ1-3): DSGVTQTPKHLITATGQRVTLRCSPRSGDLSVYWYQQSLDQGLQFLIQYYNGEERAKGNILERFSAQQFPDLHSELNLSSLELGDSALYFCASSVGWGASSGNTIYFGEGSWLTVV.

V and J are TRBV5-1 and TRBJ2-1; TRBD2 agrees at 10 bases. The CDR3 contains 17 residues. J was trimmed by 1 base and V by 4 bases; bases with no gene match: 8. Germline-derived CDR1 and CDR2 are SGHRS and YFSETQ. CDR3 DNA sequence: TGCGCCAGCAGCCCTGATCTTAGCGGGGGGTCCTACAATGAGCAGTTCTTC. Its protein is CASSPDLSGGSYNEQFF.

The genes are TRBV28 and TRBJ2-7; D might be TRBD2 (6 bases). Trimming removed 2 bases from V and 7 bases from J, with 9 bases in between. Germline CDR1 is MDHEN and CDR2 is SYDVKM. The length of the CDR3 is 12 residues. The CDR3 region has the DNA TGTGCCAGCAGTTTAGCGGGGAGTGAGCAGTACTTC. It specifies CASSLAGSEQYF.

The chain uses TRBV6-6 and TRBJ2-3; TRBD1 aligns across 9 bases. CDR1 and CDR2 (germline): MNHNY, SVGAGI (reference sequence). This CDR3 contains 15 residues. The V gene end was trimmed by 4 bases and the J gene end by 7 bases; junction bases not matched to a gene: 9. In DNA form, the CDR3 reads TGTGCCAGCAGTTTGGGACAGGGAGGGGTAAATACGCAGTATTTT. It is translated as CASSLGQGGVNTQYF.

In its sample, this clone was seen a few times. The CDR3 loop reads CASSLDGQGYYGYTF. The CDR3 nucleotides are TGTGCCAGCAGCCTTGACGGACAGGGCTACTATGGCTACACCTTC. V is TRBV5-6 and J is TRBJ1-2, with 8 bases aligning to TRBD1. The CDR3 length is 15 residues. V lost 4 bases and J lost 3; bases outside the gene matches: 8. CDR1 is SGHDT, CDR2 YYEEEE, per germline.

This chain joins TRBV5-5 and TRBJ2-6; perhaps TRBD2 as D (6 bases). Deletions cut 4 bases from V and 3 bases from J, with 17 bases between. Germline assignment: CDR1 SGHKS and CDR2 YYEKEE (reference sequence). This CDR3 contains 17 residues. For the CDR3, the DNA is TGTGCCAGCAGCCCGTCAATCGGGGGTGGTGGGGCCAACGTCCTGACTTTC. It encodes CASSPSIGGGGANVLTF.